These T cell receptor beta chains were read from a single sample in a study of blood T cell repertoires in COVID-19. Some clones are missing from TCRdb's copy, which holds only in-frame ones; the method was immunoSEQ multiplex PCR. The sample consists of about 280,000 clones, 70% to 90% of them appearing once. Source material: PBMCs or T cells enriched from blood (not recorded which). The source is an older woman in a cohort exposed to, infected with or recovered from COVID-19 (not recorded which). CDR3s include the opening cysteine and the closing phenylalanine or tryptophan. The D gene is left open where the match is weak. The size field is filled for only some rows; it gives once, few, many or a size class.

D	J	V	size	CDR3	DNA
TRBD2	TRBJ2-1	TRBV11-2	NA	CASSFGTSGINEQFF	TGTGCCAGCAGCTTCGGGACTAGCGGGATAAATGAGCAGTTCTTC
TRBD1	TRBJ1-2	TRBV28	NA	CASTRGWTGLSYGYTF	TGTGCCAGCACGAGAGGGTGGACAGGGTTGAGCTATGGCTACACCTTC
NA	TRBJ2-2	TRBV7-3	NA	CASSLQGTGELFF	TGTGCCAGCAGCTTACAGGGGACCGGGGAGCTGTTTTTT
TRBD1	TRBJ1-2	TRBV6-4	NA	CASSDHPGQGVYGYTF	TGTGCCAGCAGTGACCATCCGGGACAGGGAGTTTATGGCTACACCTTC
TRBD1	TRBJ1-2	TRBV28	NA	CASRSGQGDIYGYTF	TGTGCCAGCAGATCGGGACAGGGGGACATCTATGGCTACACCTTC
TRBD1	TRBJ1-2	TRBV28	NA	CASQTGGGGYTF	TGTGCCAGCCAAACAGGGGGCGGTGGCTACACCTTC
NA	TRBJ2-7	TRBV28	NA	CASSLRRDGYEQYF	TGTGCCAGCAGTTTACGGCGGGACGGTTACGAGCAGTACTTC
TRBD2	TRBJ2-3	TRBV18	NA	CASSPSGGTDTQYF	TGTGCCAGCTCTCCAAGCGGGGGCACAGATACGCAGTATTTT
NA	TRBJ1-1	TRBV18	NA	CASSPRQGLDTEAFF	TGTGCCAGCTCACCACGGCAGGGGCTGGACACTGAAGCTTTCTTT
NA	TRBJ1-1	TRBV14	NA	CASSQPKAGLVPNTEAFF	TGTGCCAGCAGCCAACCCAAAGCAGGGTTAGTTCCGAACACTGAAGCTTTCTTT
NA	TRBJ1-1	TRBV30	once	CAWSPGYQGGQGSEAFF	TGTGCCTGGAGCCCAGGGTACCAGGGTGGGCAGGGGTCTGAAGCTTTCTTT
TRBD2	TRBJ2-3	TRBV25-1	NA	CASSEITSGRPSTDTQYF	TGTGCCAGCAGTGAAATTACTAGCGGGCGCCCTAGCACAGATACGCAGTATTTT
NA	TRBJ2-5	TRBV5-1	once	CASSSPQETQYF	TGCGCCAGCAGCTCCCCACAAGAGACCCAGTACTTC
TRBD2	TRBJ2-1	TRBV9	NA	CASSSGLAGGNEQFF	TGTGCCAGCAGCTCTGGACTAGCGGGAGGGAATGAGCAGTTCTTC
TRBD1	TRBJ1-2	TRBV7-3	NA	CASSPDRDSGYTF	TGTGCCAGCAGCCCCGACAGGGATAGTGGCTACACCTTC
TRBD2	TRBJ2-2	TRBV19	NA	CASSPHRGGRASNTGELFF	TGTGCCAGTAGTCCCCATAGGGGCGGGAGGGCCTCGAACACCGGGGAGCTGTTTTTT
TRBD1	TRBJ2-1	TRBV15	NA	CATSRAGQGRSYNEQFF	TGTGCCACCAGCAGAGCTGGACAGGGACGCTCCTACAATGAGCAGTTCTTC
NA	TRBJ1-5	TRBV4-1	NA	CASSKEPSTWTVNQPQHF	TGCGCCAGCAGCAAAGAGCCCTCAACTTGGACAGTCAATCAGCCCCAGCATTTT
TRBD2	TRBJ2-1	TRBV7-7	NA	CASSPTTGLGNEQFF	TGTGCTAGCAGCCCAACCACAGGACTAGGCAATGAGCAGTTCTTC
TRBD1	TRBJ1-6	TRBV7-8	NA	CASSRDRDILHF	TGTGCCAGCAGCAGGGACAGGGATATCCTCCACTTT
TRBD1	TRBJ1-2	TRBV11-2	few	CASSLEAQGSSYTF	TGTGCCAGCAGCTTAGAGGCACAGGGGTCGAGCTACACCTTC
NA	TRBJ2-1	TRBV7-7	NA	CASSLGPGVGHNEQFF	TGTGCTAGCAGCTTAGGTCCGGGAGTAGGACACAATGAGCAGTTCTTC
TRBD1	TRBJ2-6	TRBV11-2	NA	CASSSTGTASGANVLTF	TGTGCCAGCAGCTCGACCGGGACAGCCTCTGGGGCCAACGTCCTGACTTTC